The 11 T cell receptor beta chains below were found in one sample sequenced in a study of OX40 agonist ivuxolimab in advanced cancers. Generated by immunoSEQ multiplex PCR, the TCRdb table keeps only in-frame clones and is missing some. This table has approximately 25,000 clones, approximately 86% appearing once. The sequences come from CD4+ or CD8+ T cells sorted from blood, collected in a trial of the OX40 agonist ivuxolimab. All receptors derive from an adult with an advanced solid tumor such as melanoma, head and neck, liver or kidney cancer.

This clone has just one count. This chain connects TRBV4-1 to TRBJ2-7; tentative D call: TRBD1 (5 bases). There are 15 residues in the CDR3. Germline CDR1 MGHRA, CDR2 YSYEKL. Trimming shortened V by 0 bases and J by 2 bases, and 11 bases separated the two germline ends. The CDR3 protein is CASSQEVGRAYEQYF. The CDR3 DNA reads TGCGCCAGCAGCCAAGAAGTGGGCAGGGCCTACGAGCAGTACTTC.

The chain carries TRBV28 and TRBJ1-5; 9 bases line up with TRBD1. The CDR3 runs 17 residues. Trimming cost V 5 bases and J 6 bases; bases outside gene matches: 14. Germline V lookup: CDR1 MDHEN, CDR2 SYDVKM. The DNA for the CDR3 is TGTGCCAGCAGTCCTATCGACAGGGGGAAGGTTTTTCAGCCCCAGCATTTT. Protein: CASSPIDRGKVFQPQHF.

This chain uses TRBV29-1 with TRBJ2-2, with 7 bases identical to TRBD1. The trim removed 6 bases at V and 0 bases at J, leaving 1 base unmatched. This CDR3 has 13 residues. In germline, CDR1 is SQVTM, CDR2 ANQGSEA. CDR3 DNA sequence: TGCAGCGTAGGGACAGCGAACACCGGGGAGCTGTTTTTT. It translates to CSVGTANTGELFF.

This clone was picked up a small number of times. The genes are TRBV20-1 and TRBJ2-5; D might be TRBD2 (5 bases). The CDR3 spans 10 residues. Trimming left V 6 bases short and J 5 bases short, with 7 bases between. CDR1 is DFQATT, CDR2 SNEGSKA, per germline (reference sequence). The CDR3: CSAGVETQYF. The CDR3 DNA reads TGCAGTGCCGGGGTGGAGACCCAGTACTTC.

V is TRBV2 and J is TRBJ2-7, with D tentatively TRBD1 (6 bases). Trimming stripped 7 bases from V and 4 bases from J, with 14 bases between. CDR1 is SNHLY, CDR2 FYNNEI, per germline. CDR3 size: 13 residues. CDR3: CASTRGKSYEQYF. The CDR3 region has the DNA TGTGCCAGCACTAGGGGGAAGTCTTACGAGCAGTACTTC.

The rearrangement links TRBV29-1 to TRBJ1-2, with D possibly matching TRBD1 (6 bases). V lost 5 bases, J lost 7 bases, and 11 bases lay in between. This CDR3 is 11 amino acids long. The germline gives CDR1 SQVTM, CDR2 ANQGSEA. The CDR3 DNA reads as TGCAGCGTTCCCCAGGGGCTTGGCTACACCTTC. It yields the protein CSVPQGLGYTF.

This clone was observed a few times. The chain employs TRBV9 and TRBJ1-1, with unresolved D. V was clipped by 2 bases and J by 4 bases, with 9 bases between them. CDR3 length: 13 residues. From germline, CDR1 is SGDLS and CDR2 YYNGEE. CDR3 nucleotide sequence: TGTGCCAGCAGCGTGGGCGGGCTCACTGAAGCTTTCTTT. Translation gives CASSVGGLTEAFF.

The chain combines TRBV9 with TRBJ2-7; D may be TRBD1 or TRBD2 (5 bases each). Germline V gene sequence: CDR1 SGDLS, CDR2 YYNGEE. V lost 4 bases to trimming and J lost 4 bases, with 15 bases between them. The CDR3 extends over 14 amino acids. The CDR3 loop is CASSPPGRGYEQYF. The DNA for the CDR3 is TGTGCCAGCAGCCCTCCGGGACGGGGTTACGAGCAGTACTTC.

The V and J genes are TRBV27 and TRBJ2-7, with D tentatively TRBD1 (5 bases). V lost 5 bases to trimming and J lost 2 bases, with 10 bases between them. The germline CDR1 and CDR2 sequences are MNHEY and SMNVEV (reference sequence). This CDR3 has 13 residues. CDR3 in DNA: TGTGCCAGCAGTCCCCTGACAGCCTACGAGCAGTACTTC. It yields the protein CASSPLTAYEQYF.

The genes are TRBV5-1 and TRBJ2-1, with D possibly being TRBD1 (5 bases). The V end was cut by 5 bases, the J end by 7 bases, with 16 bases between. CDR3 length equals 14 residues. Germline CDR1 and CDR2: SGHRS and YFSETQ. The CDR3 nucleotides are TGCGCCAGCAGACAGGACGGTTTTTTTAATGAGCAGTTCTTC. As protein: CASRQDGFFNEQFF.

This chain connects TRBV6-4 to TRBJ2-3, with no clear D. The ends were cut back, 5 bases at V and 2 bases at J, with 20 bases in the middle. Germline CDR1 is MRHNA and CDR2 is SNTAGT. The length of the CDR3 is 17 residues. The CDR3 sequence: CASSPLLEVWATDTQYF. The CDR3 DNA sequence: TGTGCCAGCAGTCCGCTATTAGAAGTGTGGGCCACAGATACGCAGTATTTT.